Listed below are T cell receptor beta chains from one sample, sequenced in a study of blood T cells in healthy people across ages. In TCRdb, the 5' RACE reads were re-called with MiXCR into one record per CDR3 protein. The top ten clones hold about a quarter of a sample with roughly 730,000 distinct CDR3 sequences, about 61% of them seen once. What was sequenced was blood. The receptors stem from a man between 35 and 55 years old in good health. Each CDR3 is given with its conserved first and last residue. A D gene is named only where the DNA matches it firmly. Expanded clones get a size class; other rows say once, few or many, or leave the size out.

- | TRBJ2-3 | TRBV7-9 | - | 17 | CASSPHPWTALSDTQYF | TGTGCCAGCAGCCCGCACCCGTGGACAGCGCTCTCGGATACGCAGTATTTT
TRBD2 | TRBJ2-3 | TRBV5-1 | few | 15 | CASSLAAGFADTQYF | TGCGCCAGCAGCTTGGCAGCGGGATTTGCGGATACGCAGTATTTT
TRBD1 | TRBJ2-5 | TRBV12-3/TRBV12-4 | - | 16 | CASSFVDRDLGETQYF | TGTGCCAGCAGTTTCGTGGACAGGGACCTCGGGGAGACCCAGTACTTC
TRBD1 | TRBJ2-7 | TRBV28 | many | 14 | CASSSIQGYNEQYF | TGTGCCAGCAGCTCTATACAGGGGTACAACGAGCAGTACTTC
- | TRBJ1-2 | TRBV9 | once | 15 | CASSVVPGANYGYTF | TGTGCCAGCAGCGTAGTACCAGGGGCTAACTATGGCTACACCTTC
- | TRBJ2-7 | TRBV28 | - | 15 | CASSSPERGRDEQYF | TGTGCCAGCAGTTCCCCCGAGAGAGGTAGAGACGAGCAGTACTTC
- | TRBJ1-5 | TRBV9 | - | 15 | CASSVSAVDGQPQHF | TGTGCCAGCAGCGTATCGGCTGTAGACGGTCAGCCCCAGCATTTT
- | TRBJ1-1 | TRBV6-2/TRBV6-3 | - | 13 | CASRAPGIPEAFF | TGTGCCAGCAGGGCTCCGGGGATCCCTGAAGCTTTCTTT
- | TRBJ1-6 | TRBV7-2 | - | 15 | CASSLHAETNSPLHF | TGTGCCAGCAGCTTACATGCAGAAACAAATTCACCCCTCCACTTT
TRBD2 | TRBJ2-1 | TRBV3-1 | - | 15 | CASSQSGGAYNEQFF | TGTGCCAGCAGTCAAAGCGGGGGGGCGTACAATGAGCAGTTCTTC
- | TRBJ2-5 | TRBV13 | - | 13 | CVSLGNPEETQYF | TGTGTCAGCCTCGGAAACCCCGAAGAGACCCAGTACTTC
- | TRBJ2-3 | TRBV11-2 | - | 14 | CASSSDSWGDTQYF | TGTGCCAGCAGCTCGGACAGCTGGGGAGATACGCAGTATTTT
TRBD1 | TRBJ2-1 | TRBV5-1 | - | 15 | CASSAGQGIGNEQFF | TGCGCCAGCAGCGCCGGACAGGGGATCGGGAATGAGCAGTTCTTC
TRBD2 | TRBJ2-7 | TRBV20-1 | once | 16 | CSARDQARGASYEQYF | TGCAGTGCTAGAGATCAGGCGCGGGGGGCTTCCTACGAGCAGTACTTC
TRBD2 | TRBJ2-1 | TRBV5-1 | few | 15 | CASSFERGGRREQFF | TGCGCCAGCAGCTTTGAGCGGGGGGGCCGACGGGAGCAGTTCTTC
- | TRBJ1-2 | TRBV27 | - | 13 | CASGGGYQYGYTF | TGTGCCAGCGGAGGGGGATACCAGTATGGCTACACCTTC
TRBD2 | TRBJ2-5 | TRBV20-1 | - | 16 | CSASTRALAGEETQYF | TGCAGTGCTTCGACCCGGGCCCTAGCGGGGGAAGAGACCCAGTACTTC
TRBD1 | TRBJ1-2 | TRBV6-1 | - | 15 | CASSASGQPLSGYTF | TGTGCCAGCAGTGCCTCGGGACAGCCGTTAAGCGGCTACACCTTC
- | TRBJ2-1 | TRBV20-1 | - | 14 | CSAVRGSSYNEQFF | TGCAGTGCGGTACGGGGGAGCTCCTACAATGAGCAGTTCTTC
- | TRBJ2-1 | TRBV20-1 | - | 13 | CSVVQDSYNEQFF | TGCAGTGTAGTCCAGGATTCCTACAATGAGCAGTTCTTC
TRBD2 | TRBJ2-1 | TRBV10-3 | - | 18 | CAISESSGTSGRYNEQFF | TGTGCCATCAGTGAGTCCTCGGGGACTAGCGGGCGGTACAATGAGCAGTTCTTC
TRBD2 | TRBJ2-7 | TRBV7-3 | - | 16 | CASSLRMAGVGDEQYF | TGTGCCAGCAGCTTAAGAATGGCGGGAGTAGGGGATGAGCAGTACTTC
TRBD2 | TRBJ2-7 | TRBV7-2 | few | 15 | CASSYTSGSNNEQYF | TGTGCCAGCAGCTATACTAGCGGGAGTAATAACGAGCAGTACTTC
- | TRBJ2-4 | TRBV4-3 | - | 18 | CASSQVLTQGRAKNIQYF | TGCGCCAGCAGCCAAGTTTTAACTCAGGGACGAGCCAAAAACATTCAGTACTTC
- | TRBJ2-7 | TRBV12-3/TRBV12-4 | - | 14 | CASRIHCTPYEQYF | TGTGCCAGCAGGATCCACTGCACCCCCTACGAGCAGTACTTC
- | TRBJ1-1 | TRBV3-1 | few | 13 | CASSQVLNTEAFF | TGTGCCAGCAGCCAAGTCTTGAACACTGAAGCTTTCTTT
- | TRBJ1-4 | TRBV7-9 | - | 16 | CASSFRSGATNEKLFF | TGTGCCAGCAGCTTTCGTTCAGGGGCAACTAATGAAAAACTGTTTTTT
TRBD1 | TRBJ2-1 | TRBV9 | - | 16 | CASSVEGQILYNEQFF | TGTGCCAGCAGCGTAGAGGGACAGATCTTATACAATGAGCAGTTCTTC
- | TRBJ2-7 | TRBV6-1 | - | 15 | CASSERAVLSYEQYF | TGTGCCAGCAGTGAAAGGGCAGTGCTCTCCTACGAGCAGTACTTC
TRBD1 | TRBJ1-4 | TRBV5-1 | few | 19 | CASSLQSAGTGEYPEKLFF | TGCGCCAGCAGCTTACAATCGGCGGGGACAGGAGAATATCCCGAAAAACTGTTTTTT
- | TRBJ1-2 | TRBV7-2 | few | 15 | CASSLGGGEGYGYTF | TGTGCCAGCAGCTTAGGTGGGGGGGAAGGGTATGGCTACACCTTC
- | TRBJ1-2 | TRBV12-3/TRBV12-4 | few | 13 | CASSLERNYGYTF | TGTGCCAGCAGTTTGGAGCGCAACTATGGCTACACCTTC
- | TRBJ2-7 | TRBV6-2/TRBV6-3 | once | 15 | CASSYWSRDVYEQYF | TGTGCCAGCAGTTACTGGTCCCGGGACGTCTACGAGCAGTACTTC
- | TRBJ1-4 | TRBV7-8 | - | 13 | CASRSWDREKLFF | TGTGCCAGCAGAAGCTGGGACCGAGAAAAACTGTTTTTT
TRBD2 | TRBJ2-5 | TRBV29-1 | few | 15 | CSVLSSGGIQETQYF | TGCAGCGTTCTTTCTAGCGGGGGGATTCAAGAGACCCAGTACTTC
TRBD2 | TRBJ2-7 | TRBV7-9 | few | 16 | CASSLSSGLAGGEQYF | TGTGCCAGCAGCTTATCCTCGGGACTAGCGGGAGGCGAGCAGTACTTC
- | TRBJ2-7 | TRBV7-2 | few | 15 | CASSAARGYYNEQYF | TGTGCCAGCAGCGCGGCGCGGGGATACTACAATGAGCAGTACTTC
- | TRBJ2-5 | TRBV18 | - | 18 | CASSPLLSASRDQETQYF | TGTGCCAGCTCACCACTTTTGTCAGCTAGCAGGGACCAAGAGACCCAGTACTTC
TRBD1 | TRBJ1-1 | TRBV6-2/TRBV6-3 | - | 18 | CASSYGGPRVQGAGEAFF | TGTGCCAGCAGTTACGGTGGGCCCCGAGTACAGGGGGCTGGTGAAGCTTTCTTT
- | TRBJ1-2 | TRBV4-3 | few | 17 | CASSQRLDRYPNYGYTF | TGCGCCAGCAGCCAGCGATTAGACAGATATCCTAACTATGGCTACACCTTC
TRBD2 | TRBJ2-7 | TRBV25-1 | - | 15 | CASSEGWTSPNEQYF | TGTGCCAGCAGTGAAGGGTGGACTAGCCCCAATGAGCAGTACTTC
TRBD2 | TRBJ2-3 | TRBV7-9 | - | 16 | CASSFPTSWWPDTQYF | TGTGCCAGCAGCTTCCCGACTAGCTGGTGGCCAGATACGCAGTATTTT
- | TRBJ1-5 | TRBV29-1 | - | 12 | CSAVWAGQPQHF | TGCAGCGCCGTTTGGGCAGGGCAGCCCCAGCATTTT